The 15 T cell receptor beta chains reported below all come from one sample, sequenced in a study of shared clonotypes between healthy human individuals. Generated by immunoSEQ multiplex PCR, the TCRdb table keeps only in-frame clones and is missing some. The data show a few million clones, about 92% seen once. Sequenced: naive CD4+ T cells sorted from blood. Subset in this sample: CD45RA+ positively selected. These receptors originate from a young man in good health.

A word on this clone: Other DNA sequences in the same sample also yield this CDR3. V and J are TRBV18 and TRBJ2-7; D gene ambiguous. Germline assignment: CDR1 KGHSH and CDR2 LQKENI. V lost 0 bases to trimming and J lost 3 bases, with 6 bases between them. The CDR3 has 13 amino acids. For the CDR3, the DNA is TGTGCCAGCTCACCACCGGTAAGCTACGAGCAGTACTTC. This sequence encodes CASSPPVSYEQYF.

The chain carries TRBV5-1 and TRBJ2-5; 8 bases match TRBD1. Germline V lookup: CDR1 SGHRS, CDR2 YFSETQ. This CDR3 has 15 amino acids. Losses at the gene ends were 6 bases for V and 2 bases for J; bases not matched to a gene: 9. CDR3: CASTISGTGQETQYF. The CDR3 nucleotides are TGCGCCAGCACTATTTCAGGGACAGGTCAAGAGACCCAGTACTTC.

This clone was observed a few times. The chain employs TRBV30 and TRBJ1-5, with 9 bases lining up with TRBD1. With 4 bases clipped from V and 0 bases from J, the junction kept 10 bases outside the gene matches. Germline V gene sequence: CDR1 GTSNPN, CDR2 SVGIG (reference sequence). CDR3 length: 17 amino acids. The CDR3 DNA reads as TGTGCCTGGACCCAGACAGGGGGGACATATAGCAATCAGCCCCAGCATTTT. Translation: CAWTQTGGTYSNQPQHF. Full variable domain (outside the CDR3, taken from reference TRBV30 and TRBJ1-5): SQTIHQWPATLVQPVGSPLSLECTVEGTSNPNLYWYRQAAGRGLQLLFYSVGIGQISSEVPQNLSASRPQDRQFILSSKKLLLSDSGFYLCAWTQTGGTYSNQPQHFGDGTRLSIL.

The V and J genes are TRBV6-1 and TRBJ1-5; D gene unclear. This CDR3 has 15 residues. Per the germline V gene, CDR1 is MNHNS and CDR2 is SASEGT. V lost 0 bases to trimming and J lost 0 bases, with 6 bases between them. The CDR3 protein is CASSEAVNSNQPQHF. As DNA, the CDR3 is TGTGCCAGCAGTGAAGCCGTAAATAGCAATCAGCCCCAGCATTTT.

This rearrangement joins TRBV12-5 to TRBJ1-6; TRBD1 aligns across 8 bases. The germline gives CDR1 LGHNT, CDR2 FRNRAP. V shed 5 bases, J shed 7 bases, and the junction held 7 bases outside the gene matches. The CDR3 extends over 15 amino acids. The CDR3, as DNA: TGTGCTAGTGGTCCGACAGGGGTAGGAAATTCACCCCTCCACTTT. It yields the protein CASGPTGVGNSPLHF.

This clone has just one count. The V call is TRBV28, the J call TRBJ2-5, with 7 bases lining up with TRBD1. The closer fit of TRBJ2-7 to the DNA end suggests the J call may be wrong. The CDR3 contains 14 residues. The germline gives CDR1 MDHEN, CDR2 SYDVKM. The CDR3 loop is CASRLQGPSYEQYF. CDR3 nucleotide sequence: TGTGCCAGCAGACTACAGGGGCCCTCCTACGAGCAGTACTTC.

The gene calls are TRBV7-9 and TRBJ2-7, with 7 bases lining up with TRBD1. The CDR3 loop spans 14 amino acids. The V gene end was trimmed by 1 base and the J gene end by 2 bases; junction bases not matched to a gene: 2. Germline CDR1 is SEHNR and CDR2 is FQNEAQ (reference sequence). This CDR3 reads CASSLETGAYEQYF. CDR3 DNA sequence: TGTGCCAGCAGCTTAGAAACAGGGGCCTACGAGCAGTACTTC. The whole variable domain, remainder taken from reference TRBV7-9 and TRBJ2-7, is DTGVSQNPRHKITKRGQNVTFRCDPISEHNRLYWYRQTLGQGPEFLTYFQNEAQLEKSRLLSDRFSAERPKGSFSTLEIQRTEQGDSAMYLCASSLETGAYEQYFGPGTRLTVT.

V is TRBV7-2 and J is TRBJ2-1, with 9 bases lining up with TRBD2. The CDR3 sequence is 14 residues long. Looked up from germline, CDR1 is SGHTA and CDR2 is FQGNSA. V trimming: 4 bases; J trimming: 12 bases; junction bases outside the gene matches: 10. DNA for the CDR3: TGTGCCAGCAGCTCCTCAGTCGCGGGAGGGCGGCAGTTCTTC. It is translated as CASSSSVAGGRQFF.

The rearrangement links TRBV5-1 to TRBJ1-1, with D uncertain. The CDR3 is made up of 14 amino acids. With 0 bases removed from V and 5 bases from J, the gap between germline ends came to 11 bases. The germline V gene encodes CDR1 SGHRS and CDR2 YFSETQ. CDR3 DNA sequence: TGCGCCAGCAGCTTGGAGACCACCGGGACTGAAGCTTTCTTT. Translated, it gives CASSLETTGTEAFF.

The chain uses TRBV6-4 and TRBJ1-4; perhaps TRBD1 as D (5 bases). The ends were cut back, 4 bases at V and 4 bases at J, with 16 bases in the middle. This CDR3 has 16 residues. Germline values: CDR1 MRHNA, CDR2 SNTAGT. Here the CDR3 DNA reads TGTGCCAGCAGTGCTGCACCGGGACTGTGTAATGAAAAACTGTTTTTT. Translated, it gives CASSAAPGLCNEKLFF.

The chain is built from TRBV28 and TRBJ1-1, with a weak D call TRBD1 (6 bases). Germline V gives CDR1 MDHEN, CDR2 SYDVKM. V lost 6 bases and J lost 6, with 17 bases in between. The CDR3 length is 14 residues. CDR3 region: CASSSQGYTAEAFF. For the CDR3, the DNA is TGTGCCAGCAGCTCGCAGGGGTACACCGCTGAAGCTTTCTTT. The variable domain in full, completed from reference TRBV28 and TRBJ1-1, reads DVKVTQSSRYLVKRTGEKVFLECVQDMDHENMFWYRQDPGLGLRLIYFSYDVKMKEKGDIPEGYSVSREKKERFSLILESASTNQTSMYLCASSSQGYTAEAFFGQGTRLTVV.

The chain links TRBV10-3 to TRBJ2-1, with D possibly being TRBD2 (5 bases). CDR3 length: 13 residues. Germline V gives CDR1 ENHRY, CDR2 SYGVKD. V lost 4 bases to trimming and J lost 6 bases, with 10 bases between them. Here the CDR3 reads CAISGGPINEQFF. The CDR3 coding sequence is TGTGCCATCAGTGGAGGGCCGATCAATGAGCAGTTCTTC.

This chain links TRBV2 with TRBJ2-5, with 7 positions matching TRBD1. CDR1 and CDR2 (germline): SNHLY, FYNNEI. Trimming took 6 bases from V and 5 from J; bases not matched to a gene: 6. The CDR3 extends over 13 amino acids. This CDR3 is CASRRQGEETQYF. CDR3 sequence (DNA): TGTGCCAGCAGGAGACAGGGTGAGGAGACCCAGTACTTC. The whole variable domain, remainder taken from reference TRBV2 and TRBJ2-5, is EPEVTQTPSHQVTQMGQEVILRCVPISNHLYFYWYRQILGQKVEFLVSFYNNEISEKSEIFDDQFSVERPDGSNFTLKIRSTKLEDSAMYFCASRRQGEETQYFGPGTRLLVL.

The rearrangement joins TRBV10-3 to TRBJ2-3, with unresolved D. The CDR3 is 13 residues long. Germline-derived CDR1 and CDR2 are ENHRY and SYGVKD. Trimming shortened V by 7 bases and J by 6 bases, and 14 bases separated the two germline ends. DNA for the CDR3: TGTGCCATCAATAGAGTTAGTCTCGATACGCAGTATTTT. This translates into CAINRVSLDTQYF.

The CDR3 sequence: CASSLATRRFGETQYF. The DNA for the CDR3 is TGTGCCAGCAGCTTAGCGACTAGGAGGTTTGGGGAGACCCAGTACTTC. This chain uses TRBV11-2 with TRBJ2-5, with D perhaps TRBD2 (6 bases). CDR1 is SGHAT, CDR2 FQNNGV, per germline. The CDR3 totals 16 residues. Trimming took off 1 base at V and 5 bases at J, with 17 bases between the two ends.